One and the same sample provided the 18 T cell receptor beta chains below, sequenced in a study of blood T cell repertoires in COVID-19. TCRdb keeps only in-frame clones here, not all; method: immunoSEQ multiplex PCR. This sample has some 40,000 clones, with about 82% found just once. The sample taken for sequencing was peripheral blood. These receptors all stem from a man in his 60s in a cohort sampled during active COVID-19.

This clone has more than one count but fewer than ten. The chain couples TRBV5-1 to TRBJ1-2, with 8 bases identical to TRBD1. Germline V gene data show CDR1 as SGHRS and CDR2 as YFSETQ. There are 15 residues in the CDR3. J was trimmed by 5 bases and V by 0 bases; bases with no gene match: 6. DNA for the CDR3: TGCGCCAGCAGCTTGGGGGCAGGGGGCCTTTATGGCTACACCTTC. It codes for CASSLGAGGLYGYTF.

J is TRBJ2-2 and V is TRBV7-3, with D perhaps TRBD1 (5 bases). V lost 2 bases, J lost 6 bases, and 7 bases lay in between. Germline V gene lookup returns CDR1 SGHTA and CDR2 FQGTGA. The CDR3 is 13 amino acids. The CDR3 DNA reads TGTGCCAGCAGCTTACAGGGTTCCGGGGAGCTGTTTTTT. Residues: CASSLQGSGELFF. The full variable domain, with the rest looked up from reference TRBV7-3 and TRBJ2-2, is GAGVSQTPSNKVTEKGKYVELRCDPISGHTALYWYRQSLGQGPEFLIYFQGTGAADDSGLPNDRFFAVRPEGSVSTLKIQRTERGDSAVYLCASSLQGSGELFFGEGSRLTVL.

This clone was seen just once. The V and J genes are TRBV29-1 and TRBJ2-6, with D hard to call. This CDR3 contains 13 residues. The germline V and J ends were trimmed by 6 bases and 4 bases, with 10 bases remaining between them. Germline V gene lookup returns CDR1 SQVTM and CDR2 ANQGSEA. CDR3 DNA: TGCAGCGTCGATGGCCCGGGGGCCAACGTCCTGACTTTC. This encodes CSVDGPGANVLTF.

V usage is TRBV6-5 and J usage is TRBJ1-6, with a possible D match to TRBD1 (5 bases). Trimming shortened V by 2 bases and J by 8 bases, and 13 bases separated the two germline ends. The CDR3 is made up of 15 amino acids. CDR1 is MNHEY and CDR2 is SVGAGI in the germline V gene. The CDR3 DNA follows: TGTGCCAGCAGTTACGGGATACGGGGGGATTCACCCCTCCACTTT. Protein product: CASSYGIRGDSPLHF.

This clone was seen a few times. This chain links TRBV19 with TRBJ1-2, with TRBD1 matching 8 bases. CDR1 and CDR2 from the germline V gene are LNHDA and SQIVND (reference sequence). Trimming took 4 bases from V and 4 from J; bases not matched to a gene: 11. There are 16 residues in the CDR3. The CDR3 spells CASSTGGPFLSYGYTF. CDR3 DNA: TGTGCCAGTAGTACAGGGGGCCCATTTCTTTCCTATGGCTACACCTTC.

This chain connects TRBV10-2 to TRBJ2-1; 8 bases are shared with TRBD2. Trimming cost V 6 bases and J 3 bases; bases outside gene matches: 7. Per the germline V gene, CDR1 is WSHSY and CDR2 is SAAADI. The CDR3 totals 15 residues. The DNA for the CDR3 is TGCGCCAGCAGGTGGGCTAGCGGGTTCTACAATGAGCAGTTCTTC. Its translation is CASRWASGFYNEQFF.

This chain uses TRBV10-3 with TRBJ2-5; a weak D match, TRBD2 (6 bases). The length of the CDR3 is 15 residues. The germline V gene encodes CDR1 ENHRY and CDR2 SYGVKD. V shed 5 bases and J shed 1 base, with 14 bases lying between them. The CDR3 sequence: CAISLRRERQETQYF. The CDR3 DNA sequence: TGTGCCATCAGTCTTCGCCGGGAGCGCCAAGAGACCCAGTACTTC.

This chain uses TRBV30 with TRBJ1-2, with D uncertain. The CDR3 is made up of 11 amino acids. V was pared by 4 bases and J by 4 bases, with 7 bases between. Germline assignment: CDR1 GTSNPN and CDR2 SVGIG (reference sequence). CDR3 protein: CAWTPGYGYTF. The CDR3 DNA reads TGTGCCTGGACCCCGGGCTATGGCTACACCTTC.

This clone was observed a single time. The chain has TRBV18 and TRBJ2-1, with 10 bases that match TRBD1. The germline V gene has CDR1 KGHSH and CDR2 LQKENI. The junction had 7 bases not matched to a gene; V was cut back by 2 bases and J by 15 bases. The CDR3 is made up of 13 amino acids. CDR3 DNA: TGTGCCAGCTCACCAGTTGAGGGACAGGGGTTGTTCTTC. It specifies CASSPVEGQGLFF.

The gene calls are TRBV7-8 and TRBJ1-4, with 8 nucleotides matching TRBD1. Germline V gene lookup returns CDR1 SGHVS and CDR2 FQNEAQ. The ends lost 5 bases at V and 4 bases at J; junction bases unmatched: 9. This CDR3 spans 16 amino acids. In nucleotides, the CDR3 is TGTGCCAGCAGCCCGAAAACAGGGGGATTTAATGAAAAACTGTTTTTT. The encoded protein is CASSPKTGGFNEKLFF.

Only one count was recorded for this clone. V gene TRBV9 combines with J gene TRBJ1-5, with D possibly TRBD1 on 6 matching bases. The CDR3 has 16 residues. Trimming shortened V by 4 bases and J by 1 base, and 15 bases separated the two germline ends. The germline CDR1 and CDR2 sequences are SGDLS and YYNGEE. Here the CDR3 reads CASSPGVGASNQPQHF. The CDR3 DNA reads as TGTGCCAGCAGCCCGGGTGTGGGGGCAAGCAATCAGCCCCAGCATTTT.

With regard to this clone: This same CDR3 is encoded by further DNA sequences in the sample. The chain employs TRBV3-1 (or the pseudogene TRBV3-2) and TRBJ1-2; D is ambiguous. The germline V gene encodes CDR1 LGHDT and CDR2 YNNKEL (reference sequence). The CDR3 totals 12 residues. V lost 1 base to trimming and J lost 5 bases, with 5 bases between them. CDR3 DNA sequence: TGTGCCAGCAGCCAAGGCGGTTATGGCTACACCTTC. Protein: CASSQGGYGYTF.

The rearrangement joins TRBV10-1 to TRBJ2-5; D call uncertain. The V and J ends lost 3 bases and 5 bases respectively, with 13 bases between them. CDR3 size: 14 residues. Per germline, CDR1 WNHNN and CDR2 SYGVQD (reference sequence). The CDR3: CASSEPGKSETQYF. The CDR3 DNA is TGCGCCAGCAGTGAACCGGGTAAGTCGGAGACCCAGTACTTC.

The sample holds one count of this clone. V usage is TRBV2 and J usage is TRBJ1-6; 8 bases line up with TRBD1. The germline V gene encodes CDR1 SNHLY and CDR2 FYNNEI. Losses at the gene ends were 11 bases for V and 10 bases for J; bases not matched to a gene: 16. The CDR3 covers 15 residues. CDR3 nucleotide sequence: TGTGCCGGTTCAGGACAGGGAATGGACGCCTCACCCCTCCACTTT. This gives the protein CAGSGQGMDASPLHF.

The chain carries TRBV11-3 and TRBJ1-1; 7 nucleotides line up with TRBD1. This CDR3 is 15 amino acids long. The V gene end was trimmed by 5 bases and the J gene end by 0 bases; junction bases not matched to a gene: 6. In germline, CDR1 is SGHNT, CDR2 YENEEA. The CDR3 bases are TGTGCCAGCAGCGTCCGACAGGGTGTGAACACTGAAGCTTTCTTT. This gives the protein CASSVRQGVNTEAFF.

Here the CDR3 reads CASSLERQGANQPQHF. Written as DNA, the CDR3 is TGTGCCAGCAGCTTAGAACGGCAGGGGGCGAATCAGCCCCAGCATTTT. The chain has TRBV7-2 and TRBJ1-5; TRBD1 matches at 8 bases. The CDR3 covers 16 residues. J lost 4 bases, V lost 1 base, and 6 bases had no gene match. The germline gives CDR1 SGHTA, CDR2 FQGNSA. Full variable domain (outside the CDR3, taken from reference TRBV7-2 and TRBJ1-5): GAGVSQSPSNKVTEKGKDVELRCDPISGHTALYWYRQSLGQGLEFLIYFQGNSAPDKSGLPSDRFSAERTGGSVSTLTIQRTQQEDSAVYLCASSLERQGANQPQHFGDGTRLSIL.

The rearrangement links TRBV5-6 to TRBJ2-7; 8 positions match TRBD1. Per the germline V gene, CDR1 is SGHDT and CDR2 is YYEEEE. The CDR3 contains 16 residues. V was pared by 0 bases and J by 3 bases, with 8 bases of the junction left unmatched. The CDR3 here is CASSLGLGQENYEQYF. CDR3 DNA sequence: TGTGCCAGCAGCTTGGGCTTGGGACAGGAGAACTACGAGCAGTACTTC.

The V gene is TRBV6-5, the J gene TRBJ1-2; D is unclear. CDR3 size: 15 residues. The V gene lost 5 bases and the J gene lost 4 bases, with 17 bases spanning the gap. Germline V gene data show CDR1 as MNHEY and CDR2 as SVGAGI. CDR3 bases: TGTGCCAGCAGTAGAACTATAGGAGAGATCTATGGCTACACCTTC. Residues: CASSRTIGEIYGYTF.